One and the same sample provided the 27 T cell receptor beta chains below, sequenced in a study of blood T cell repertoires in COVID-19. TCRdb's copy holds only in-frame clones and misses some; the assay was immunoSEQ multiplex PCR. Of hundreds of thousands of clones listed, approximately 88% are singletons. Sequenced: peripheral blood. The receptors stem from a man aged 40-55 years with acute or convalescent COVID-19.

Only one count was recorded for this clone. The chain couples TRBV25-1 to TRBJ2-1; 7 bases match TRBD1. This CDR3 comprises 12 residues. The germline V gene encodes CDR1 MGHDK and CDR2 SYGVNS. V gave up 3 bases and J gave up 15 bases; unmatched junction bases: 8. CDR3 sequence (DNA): TGTGCCAGCAGTGACCTTGGACAGGTTGGGTTCTTC. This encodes CASSDLGQVGFF.

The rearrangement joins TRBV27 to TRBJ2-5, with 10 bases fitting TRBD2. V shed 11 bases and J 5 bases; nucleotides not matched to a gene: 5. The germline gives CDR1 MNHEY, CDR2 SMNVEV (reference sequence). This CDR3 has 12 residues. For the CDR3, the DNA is TGTGCCGGCGAACTAGCGGGGGAGACCCAGTACTTC. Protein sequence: CAGELAGETQYF.

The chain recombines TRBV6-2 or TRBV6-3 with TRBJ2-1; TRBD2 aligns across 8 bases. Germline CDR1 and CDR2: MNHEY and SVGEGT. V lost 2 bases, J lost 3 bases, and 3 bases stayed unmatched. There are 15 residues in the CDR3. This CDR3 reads CASSYARGGYNEQFF. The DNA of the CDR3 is TGTGCCAGCAGTTACGCCCGGGGGGGCTACAATGAGCAGTTCTTC.

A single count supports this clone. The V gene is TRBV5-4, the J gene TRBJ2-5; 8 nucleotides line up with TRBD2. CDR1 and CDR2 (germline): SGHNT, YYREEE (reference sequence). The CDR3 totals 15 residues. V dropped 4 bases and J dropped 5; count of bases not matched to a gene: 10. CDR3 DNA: TGTGCCAGCAGCCCGGGACTAGGGGACGTGGAGACCCAGTACTTC. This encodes CASSPGLGDVETQYF.

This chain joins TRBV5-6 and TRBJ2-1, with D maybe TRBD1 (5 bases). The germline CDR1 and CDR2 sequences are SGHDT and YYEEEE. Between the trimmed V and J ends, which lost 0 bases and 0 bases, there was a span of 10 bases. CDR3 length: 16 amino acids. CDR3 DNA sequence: TGTGCCAGCAGCTTGGCCCTCAGGGTCTCCTACAATGAGCAGTTCTTC. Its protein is CASSLALRVSYNEQFF.

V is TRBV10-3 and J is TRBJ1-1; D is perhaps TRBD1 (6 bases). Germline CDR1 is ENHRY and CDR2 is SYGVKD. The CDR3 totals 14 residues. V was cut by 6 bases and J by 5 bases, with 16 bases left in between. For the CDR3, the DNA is TGTGCCATCAGCAGTAACACAGGGCGAACTGAAGCTTTCTTT. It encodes CAISSNTGRTEAFF.

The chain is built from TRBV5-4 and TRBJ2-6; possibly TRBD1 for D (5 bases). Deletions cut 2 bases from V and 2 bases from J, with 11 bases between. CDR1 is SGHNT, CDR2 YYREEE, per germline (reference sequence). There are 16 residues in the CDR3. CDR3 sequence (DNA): TGTGCCAGCAGCTTACAGGTTCCCCCTGGGGCCAACGTCCTGACTTTC. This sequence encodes CASSLQVPPGANVLTF.

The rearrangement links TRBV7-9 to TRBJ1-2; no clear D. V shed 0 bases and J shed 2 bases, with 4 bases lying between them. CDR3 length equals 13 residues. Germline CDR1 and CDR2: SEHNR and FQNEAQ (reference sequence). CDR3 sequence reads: CASSLALNYGYTF. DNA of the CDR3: TGTGCCAGCAGCTTAGCTCTAAACTATGGCTACACCTTC.

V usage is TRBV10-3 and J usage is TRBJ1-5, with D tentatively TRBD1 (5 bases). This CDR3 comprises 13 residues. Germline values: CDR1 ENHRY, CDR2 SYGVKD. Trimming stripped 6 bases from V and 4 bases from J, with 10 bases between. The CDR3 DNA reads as TGTGCCATCAGCAAACAGGTAAATCAGCCCCAGCATTTT. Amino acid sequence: CAISKQVNQPQHF.

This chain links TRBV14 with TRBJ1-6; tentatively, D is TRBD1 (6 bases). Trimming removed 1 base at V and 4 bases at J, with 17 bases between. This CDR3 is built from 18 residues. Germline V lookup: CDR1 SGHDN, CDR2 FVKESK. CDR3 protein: CASSQGGSTGRYNSPLHF. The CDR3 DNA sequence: TGTGCCAGCAGCCAAGGCGGGTCAACAGGGCGTTATAATTCACCCCTCCACTTT.

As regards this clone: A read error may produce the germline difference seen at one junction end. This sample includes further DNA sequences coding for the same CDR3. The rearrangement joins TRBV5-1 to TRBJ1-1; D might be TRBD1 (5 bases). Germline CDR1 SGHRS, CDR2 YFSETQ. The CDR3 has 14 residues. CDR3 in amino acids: CASSLDGGNTEAFF. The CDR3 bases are TGCGCCAGCAGTTTGGACGGGGGGAACACTGAAGCTTTCTTT.

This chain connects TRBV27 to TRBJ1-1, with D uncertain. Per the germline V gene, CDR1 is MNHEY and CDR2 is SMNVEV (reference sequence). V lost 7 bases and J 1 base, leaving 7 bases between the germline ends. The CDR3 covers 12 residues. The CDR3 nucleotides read TGTGCCAGCAAAAAGAGGAACACTGAAGCTTTCTTT. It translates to CASKKRNTEAFF.

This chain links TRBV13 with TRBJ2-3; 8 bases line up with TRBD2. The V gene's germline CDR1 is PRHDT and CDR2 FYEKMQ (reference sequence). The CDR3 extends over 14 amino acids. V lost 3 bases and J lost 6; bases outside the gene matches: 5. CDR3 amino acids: CASSFRGGPDTQYF. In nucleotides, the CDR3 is TGTGCCAGCAGCTTTCGGGGGGGGCCCGATACGCAGTATTTT.

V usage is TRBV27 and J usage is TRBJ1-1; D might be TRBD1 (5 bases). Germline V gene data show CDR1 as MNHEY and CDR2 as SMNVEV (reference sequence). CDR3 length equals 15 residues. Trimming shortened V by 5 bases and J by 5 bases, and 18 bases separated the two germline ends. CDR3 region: CASSENSRTFTEAFF. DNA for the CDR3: TGTGCCAGCAGTGAAAACTCGAGGACATTTACTGAAGCTTTCTTT.

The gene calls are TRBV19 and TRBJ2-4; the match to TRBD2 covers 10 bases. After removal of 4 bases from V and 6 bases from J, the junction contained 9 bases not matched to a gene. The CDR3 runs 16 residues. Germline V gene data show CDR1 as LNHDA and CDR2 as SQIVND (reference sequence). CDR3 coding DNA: TGTGCCAGTAGTACGCCAGCGGGAGGGTTGGGAAACATTCAGTACTTC. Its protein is CASSTPAGGLGNIQYF.

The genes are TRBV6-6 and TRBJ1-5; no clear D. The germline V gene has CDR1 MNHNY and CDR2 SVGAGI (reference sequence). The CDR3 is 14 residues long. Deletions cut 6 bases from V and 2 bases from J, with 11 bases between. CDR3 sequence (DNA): TGTGCCAGCAGGGCAGACTTGGGCAATCAGCCCCAGCATTTT. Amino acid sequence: CASRADLGNQPQHF.

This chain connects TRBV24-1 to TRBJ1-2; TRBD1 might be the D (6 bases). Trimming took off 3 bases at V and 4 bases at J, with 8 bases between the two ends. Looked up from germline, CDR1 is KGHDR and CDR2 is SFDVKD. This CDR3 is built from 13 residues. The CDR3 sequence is CATSDAGVYGYTF. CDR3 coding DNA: TGTGCCACCAGTGATGCAGGGGTCTATGGCTACACCTTC.

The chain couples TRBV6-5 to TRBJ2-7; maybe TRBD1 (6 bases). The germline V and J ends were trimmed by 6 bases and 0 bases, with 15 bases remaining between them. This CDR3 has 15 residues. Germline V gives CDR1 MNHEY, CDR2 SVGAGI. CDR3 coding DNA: TGTGCCAGCAGCCGGACAGAGACGATCTCCTACGAGCAGTACTTC. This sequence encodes CASSRTETISYEQYF.

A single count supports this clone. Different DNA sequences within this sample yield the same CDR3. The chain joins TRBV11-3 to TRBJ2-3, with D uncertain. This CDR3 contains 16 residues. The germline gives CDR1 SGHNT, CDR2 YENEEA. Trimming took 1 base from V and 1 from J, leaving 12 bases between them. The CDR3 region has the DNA TGTGCCAGCAGCTTAGGACCTGGGCCTGGCACAGATACGCAGTATTTT. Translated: CASSLGPGPGTDTQYF.

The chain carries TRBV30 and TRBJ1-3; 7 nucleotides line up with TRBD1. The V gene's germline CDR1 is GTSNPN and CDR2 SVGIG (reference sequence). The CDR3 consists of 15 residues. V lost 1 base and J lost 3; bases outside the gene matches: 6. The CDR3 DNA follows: TGTGCCTGGAGTGCACTGACAGGGCATGGAAACACCATATATTTT. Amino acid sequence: CAWSALTGHGNTIYF.

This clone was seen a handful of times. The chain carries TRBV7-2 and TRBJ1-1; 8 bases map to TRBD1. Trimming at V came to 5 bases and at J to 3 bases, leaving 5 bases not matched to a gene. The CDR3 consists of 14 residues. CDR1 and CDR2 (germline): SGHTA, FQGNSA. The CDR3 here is CASSRTGWDTEAFF. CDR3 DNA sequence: TGTGCCAGCAGCCGGACAGGGTGGGACACTGAAGCTTTCTTT. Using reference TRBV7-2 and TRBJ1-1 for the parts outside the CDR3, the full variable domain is GAGVSQSPSNKVTEKGKDVELRCDPISGHTALYWYRQSLGQGLEFLIYFQGNSAPDKSGLPSDRFSAERTGGSVSTLTIQRTQQEDSAVYLCASSRTGWDTEAFFGQGTRLTVV.

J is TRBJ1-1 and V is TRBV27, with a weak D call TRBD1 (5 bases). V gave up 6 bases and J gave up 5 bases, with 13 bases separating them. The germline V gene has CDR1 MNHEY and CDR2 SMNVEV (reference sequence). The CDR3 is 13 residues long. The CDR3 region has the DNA TGTGCCAGCAGCATGGGGCCGAATACTGAAGCTTTCTTT. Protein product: CASSMGPNTEAFF.

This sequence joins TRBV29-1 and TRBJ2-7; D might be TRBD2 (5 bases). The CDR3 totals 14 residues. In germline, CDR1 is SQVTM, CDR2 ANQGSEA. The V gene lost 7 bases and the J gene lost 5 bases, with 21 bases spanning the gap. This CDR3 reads CSGGRGRDQDEQYF. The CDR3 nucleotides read TGCAGCGGTGGGCGCGGTCGGGATCAGGACGAGCAGTACTTC.

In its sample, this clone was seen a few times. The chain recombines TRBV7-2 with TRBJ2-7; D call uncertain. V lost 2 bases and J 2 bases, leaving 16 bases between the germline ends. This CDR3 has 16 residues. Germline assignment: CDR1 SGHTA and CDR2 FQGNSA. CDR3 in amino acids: CASSLSPRSRTYEQYF. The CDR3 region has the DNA TGTGCCAGCAGCTTAAGTCCGCGGAGCCGCACCTACGAGCAGTACTTC.

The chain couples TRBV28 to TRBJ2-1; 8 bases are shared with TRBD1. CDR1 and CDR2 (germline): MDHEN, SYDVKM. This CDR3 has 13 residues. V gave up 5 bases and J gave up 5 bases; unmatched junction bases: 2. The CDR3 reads CASSRTGNNEQFF. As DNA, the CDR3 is TGTGCCAGCAGTCGGACAGGGAACAATGAGCAGTTCTTC.

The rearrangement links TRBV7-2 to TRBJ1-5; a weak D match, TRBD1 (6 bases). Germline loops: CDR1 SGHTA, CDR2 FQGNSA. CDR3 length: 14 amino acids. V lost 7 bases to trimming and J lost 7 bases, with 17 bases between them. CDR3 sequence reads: CASNLQGDSQPQHF. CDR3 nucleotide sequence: TGTGCCAGCAACCTACAGGGCGACTCCCAGCCCCAGCATTTT. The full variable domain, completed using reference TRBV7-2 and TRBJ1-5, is GAGVSQSPSNKVTEKGKDVELRCDPISGHTALYWYRQSLGQGLEFLIYFQGNSAPDKSGLPSDRFSAERTGGSVSTLTIQRTQQEDSAVYLCASNLQGDSQPQHFGDGTRLSIL.

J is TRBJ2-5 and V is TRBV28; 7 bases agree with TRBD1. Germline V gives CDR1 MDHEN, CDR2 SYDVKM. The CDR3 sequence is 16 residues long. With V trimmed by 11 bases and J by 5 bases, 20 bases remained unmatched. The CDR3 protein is CAHLPAGGASGETQYF. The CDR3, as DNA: TGTGCCCACCTCCCAGCAGGGGGAGCTTCGGGGGAGACCCAGTACTTC.